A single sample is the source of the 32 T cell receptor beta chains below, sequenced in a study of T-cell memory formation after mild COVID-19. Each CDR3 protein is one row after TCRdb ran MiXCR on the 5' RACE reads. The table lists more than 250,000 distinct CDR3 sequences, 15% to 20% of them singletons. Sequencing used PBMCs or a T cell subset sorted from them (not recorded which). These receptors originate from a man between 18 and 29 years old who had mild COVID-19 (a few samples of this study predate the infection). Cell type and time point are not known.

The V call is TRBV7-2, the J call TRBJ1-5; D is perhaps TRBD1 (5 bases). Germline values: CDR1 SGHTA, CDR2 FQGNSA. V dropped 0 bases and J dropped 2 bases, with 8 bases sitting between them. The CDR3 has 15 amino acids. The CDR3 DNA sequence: TGTGCCAGCAGCTTAGCGTGGGGGGGCAATCAGCCCCAGCATTTT. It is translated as CASSLAWGGNQPQHF.

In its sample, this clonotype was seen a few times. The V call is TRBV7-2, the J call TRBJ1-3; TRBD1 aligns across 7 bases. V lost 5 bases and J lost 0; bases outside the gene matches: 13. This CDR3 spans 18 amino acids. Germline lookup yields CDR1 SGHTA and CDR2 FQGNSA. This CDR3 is CASSRTRDSTDSGNTIYF. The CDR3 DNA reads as TGTGCCAGCAGCCGGACGCGGGACAGTACAGACTCTGGAAACACCATATATTTT.

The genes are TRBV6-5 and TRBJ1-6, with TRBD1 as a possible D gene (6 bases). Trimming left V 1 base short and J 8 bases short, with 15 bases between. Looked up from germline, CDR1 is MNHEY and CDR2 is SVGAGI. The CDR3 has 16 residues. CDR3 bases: TGTGCCAGCAGTTACTACCCAGGGGCCGCCCATTCACCCCTCCACTTT. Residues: CASSYYPGAAHSPLHF.

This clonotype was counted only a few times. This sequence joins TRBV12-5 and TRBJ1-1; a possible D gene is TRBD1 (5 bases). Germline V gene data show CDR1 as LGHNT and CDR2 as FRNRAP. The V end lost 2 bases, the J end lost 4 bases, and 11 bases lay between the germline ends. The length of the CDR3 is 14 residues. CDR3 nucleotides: TGTGCTAGTGGTTTGCCCGGGGGTTTCACTGAAGCTTTCTTT. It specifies CASGLPGGFTEAFF.

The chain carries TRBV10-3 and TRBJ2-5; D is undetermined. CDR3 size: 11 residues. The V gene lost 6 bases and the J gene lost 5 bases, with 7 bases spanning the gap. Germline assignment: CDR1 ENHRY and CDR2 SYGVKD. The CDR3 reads CAIRDGETQYF. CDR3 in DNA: TGTGCCATCAGGGACGGGGAGACCCAGTACTTC.

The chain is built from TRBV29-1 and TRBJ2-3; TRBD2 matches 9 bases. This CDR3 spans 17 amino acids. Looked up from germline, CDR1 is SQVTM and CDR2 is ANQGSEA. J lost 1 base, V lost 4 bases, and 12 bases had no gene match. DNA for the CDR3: TGCAGCGTTGGTTTCTTGCTAGCGGGGCGACGCACAGATACGCAGTATTTT. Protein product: CSVGFLLAGRRTDTQYF.

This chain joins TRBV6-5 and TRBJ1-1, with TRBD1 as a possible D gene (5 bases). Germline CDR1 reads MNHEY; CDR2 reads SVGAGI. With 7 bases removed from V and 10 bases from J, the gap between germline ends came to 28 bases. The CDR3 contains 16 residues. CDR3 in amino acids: CASTPRPQQAVAGAFF. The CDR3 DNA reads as TGTGCCAGCACTCCGAGACCCCAACAGGCCGTCGCGGGAGCTTTCTTT.

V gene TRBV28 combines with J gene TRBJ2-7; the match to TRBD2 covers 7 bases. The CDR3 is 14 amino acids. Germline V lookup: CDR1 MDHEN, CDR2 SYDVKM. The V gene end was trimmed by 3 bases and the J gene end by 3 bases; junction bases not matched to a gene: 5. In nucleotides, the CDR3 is TGTGCCAGCAGTTTCCGGGCTAGCGGCTACGAGCAGTACGTC. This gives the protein CASSFRASGYEQYV.

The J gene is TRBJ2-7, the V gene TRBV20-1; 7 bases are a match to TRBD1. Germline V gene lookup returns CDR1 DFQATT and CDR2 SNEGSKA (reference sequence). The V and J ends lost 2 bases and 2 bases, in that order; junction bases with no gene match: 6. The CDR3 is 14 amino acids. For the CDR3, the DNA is TGCAGTGCTAGAAACCCGACAGGGACCTACGAGCAGTACGTC. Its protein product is CSARNPTGTYEQYV.

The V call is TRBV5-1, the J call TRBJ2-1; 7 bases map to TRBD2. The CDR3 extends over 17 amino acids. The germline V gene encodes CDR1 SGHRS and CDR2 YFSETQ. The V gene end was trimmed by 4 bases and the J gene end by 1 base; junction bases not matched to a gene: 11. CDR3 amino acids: CASSGNSGPLSYNEQFF. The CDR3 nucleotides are TGCGCCAGCAGCGGCAATAGCGGGCCCCTTTCCTACAATGAGCAGTTCTTC.

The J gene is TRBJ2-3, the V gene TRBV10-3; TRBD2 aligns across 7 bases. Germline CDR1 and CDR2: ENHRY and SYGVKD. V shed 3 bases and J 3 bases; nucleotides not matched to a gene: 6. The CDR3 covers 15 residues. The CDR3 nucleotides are TGTGCCATCAGTGACCCCGGGGGGAAGACAGATACGCAGTATTTT. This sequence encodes CAISDPGGKTDTQYF.

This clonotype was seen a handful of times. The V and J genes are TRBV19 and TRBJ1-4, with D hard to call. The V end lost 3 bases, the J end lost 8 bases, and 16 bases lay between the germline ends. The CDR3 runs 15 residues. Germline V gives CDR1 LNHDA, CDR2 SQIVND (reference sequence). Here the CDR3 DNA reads TGTGCCAGTAGTATCTTCGACCGCCATTCGGAAAAACTGTTTTTT. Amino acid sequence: CASSIFDRHSEKLFF.

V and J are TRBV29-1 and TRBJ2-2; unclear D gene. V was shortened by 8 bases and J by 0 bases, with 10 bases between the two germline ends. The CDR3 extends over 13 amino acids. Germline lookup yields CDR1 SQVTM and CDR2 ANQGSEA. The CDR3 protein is CSSRNANTGELFF. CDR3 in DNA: TGCAGCAGTAGGAACGCGAACACCGGGGAGCTGTTTTTT.

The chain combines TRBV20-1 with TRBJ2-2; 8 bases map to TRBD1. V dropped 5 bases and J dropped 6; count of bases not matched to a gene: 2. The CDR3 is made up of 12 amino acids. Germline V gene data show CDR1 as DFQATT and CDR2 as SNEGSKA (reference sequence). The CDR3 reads CSARTGSGELFF. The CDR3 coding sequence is TGCAGTGCTCGGACAGGGTCCGGGGAGCTGTTTTTT.

The DNA of the CDR3 is TGTGCCAGCAGTCTGACAGGGACAGGCGATAGCAATCAGCCCCAGCATTTT. Translation: CASSLTGTGDSNQPQHF. The chain combines TRBV6-6 with TRBJ1-5; 8 bases are a match to TRBD1. Trimming at V came to 5 bases and at J to 0 bases, leaving 9 bases not matched to a gene. Per the germline V gene, CDR1 is MNHNY and CDR2 is SVGAGI (reference sequence). The CDR3 has 17 residues.

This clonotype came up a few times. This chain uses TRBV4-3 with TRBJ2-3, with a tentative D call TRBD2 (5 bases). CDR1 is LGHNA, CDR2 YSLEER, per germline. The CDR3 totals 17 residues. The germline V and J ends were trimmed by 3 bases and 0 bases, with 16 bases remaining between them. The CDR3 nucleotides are TGCGCCAGCAGCCAGACCCCCGGGGTAATTAGCACAGATACGCAGTATTTT. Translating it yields CASSQTPGVISTDTQYF.

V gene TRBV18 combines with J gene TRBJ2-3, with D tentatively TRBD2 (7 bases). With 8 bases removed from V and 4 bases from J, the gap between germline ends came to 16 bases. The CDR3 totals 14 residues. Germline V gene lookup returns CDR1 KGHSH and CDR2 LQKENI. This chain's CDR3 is CASTVQGGADTQYF. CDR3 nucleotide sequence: TGTGCCAGCACCGTACAGGGAGGGGCAGATACGCAGTATTTT.

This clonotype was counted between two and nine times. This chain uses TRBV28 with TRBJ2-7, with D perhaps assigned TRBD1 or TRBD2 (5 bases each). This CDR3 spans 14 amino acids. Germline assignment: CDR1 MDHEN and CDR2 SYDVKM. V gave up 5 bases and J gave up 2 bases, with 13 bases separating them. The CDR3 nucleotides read TGTGCCAGCAGTGAAACGGGACGCCCCTACGAGCAGTACGTC. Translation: CASSETGRPYEQYV.

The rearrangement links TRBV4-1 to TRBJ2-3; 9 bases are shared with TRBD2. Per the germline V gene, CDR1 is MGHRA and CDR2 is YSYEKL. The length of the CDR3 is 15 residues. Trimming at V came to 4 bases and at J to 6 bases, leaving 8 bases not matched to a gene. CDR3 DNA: TGCGCCAGCAGCCGGGTTGCGGGGGGGCGGGATACGCAGTATTTT. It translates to CASSRVAGGRDTQYF.

CDR3 DNA sequence: TGTGCCAGCAGTTACTTCGGGGGGCGTGCGAGCACAGATACGCAGTATTTT. Its protein is CASSYFGGRASTDTQYF. V is TRBV6-5 and J is TRBJ2-3; perhaps TRBD2 as D (7 bases). The germline V and J ends were trimmed by 1 base and 0 bases, with 14 bases remaining between them. Germline CDR1 MNHEY, CDR2 SVGAGI. This CDR3 is built from 17 residues.

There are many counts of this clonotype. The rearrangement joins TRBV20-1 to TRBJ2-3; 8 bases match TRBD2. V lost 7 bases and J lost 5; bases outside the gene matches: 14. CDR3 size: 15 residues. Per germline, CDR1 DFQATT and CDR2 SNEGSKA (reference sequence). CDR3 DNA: TGCAGTGTTCGACTTGGGCGGGGGGCCGGAGATACGCAGTATTTT. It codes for CSVRLGRGAGDTQYF.

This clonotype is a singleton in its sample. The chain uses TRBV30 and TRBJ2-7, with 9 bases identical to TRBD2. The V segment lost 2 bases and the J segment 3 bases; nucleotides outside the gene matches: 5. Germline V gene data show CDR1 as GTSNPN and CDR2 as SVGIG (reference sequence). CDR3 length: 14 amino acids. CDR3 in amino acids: CAWSSGLAFYEQYF. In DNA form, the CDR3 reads TGTGCCTGGAGTTCCGGACTAGCGTTCTACGAGCAGTACTTC. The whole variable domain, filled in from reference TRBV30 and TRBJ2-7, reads SQTIHQWPATLVQPVGSPLSLECTVEGTSNPNLYWYRQAAGRGLQLLFYSVGIGQISSEVPQNLSASRPQDRQFILSSKKLLLSDSGFYLCAWSSGLAFYEQYFGPGTRLTVT.

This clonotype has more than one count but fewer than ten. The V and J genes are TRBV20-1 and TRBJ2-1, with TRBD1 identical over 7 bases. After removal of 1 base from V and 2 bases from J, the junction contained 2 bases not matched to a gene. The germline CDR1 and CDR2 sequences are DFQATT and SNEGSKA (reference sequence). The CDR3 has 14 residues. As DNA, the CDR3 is TGCAGTGCTAGAGGACAGGGAGCCTACAATGAGCAGTTCTTC. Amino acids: CSARGQGAYNEQFF.

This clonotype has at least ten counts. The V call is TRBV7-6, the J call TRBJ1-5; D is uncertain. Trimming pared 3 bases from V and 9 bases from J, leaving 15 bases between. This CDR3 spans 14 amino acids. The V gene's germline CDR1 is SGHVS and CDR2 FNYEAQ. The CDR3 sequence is CASSFSAGEVPQHF. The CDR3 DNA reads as TGTGCCAGCAGCTTCTCCGCGGGAGAGGTGCCCCAGCATTTT.

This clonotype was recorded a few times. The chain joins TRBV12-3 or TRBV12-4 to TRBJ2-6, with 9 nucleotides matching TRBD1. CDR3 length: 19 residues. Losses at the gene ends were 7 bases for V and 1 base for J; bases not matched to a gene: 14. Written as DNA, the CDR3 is TGTGCCAGCACTCCCTGGGTCGGGGACAGGGCATCTGGGGCCAACGTCCTGACTTTC. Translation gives CASTPWVGDRASGANVLTF.

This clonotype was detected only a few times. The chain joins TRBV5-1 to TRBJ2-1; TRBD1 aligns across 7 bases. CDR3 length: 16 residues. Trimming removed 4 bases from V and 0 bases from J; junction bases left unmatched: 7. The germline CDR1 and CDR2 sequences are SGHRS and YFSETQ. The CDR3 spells CASSIQTGLSYNEQFF. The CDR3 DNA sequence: TGCGCCAGCAGCATCCAGACAGGGCTCTCCTACAATGAGCAGTTCTTC.

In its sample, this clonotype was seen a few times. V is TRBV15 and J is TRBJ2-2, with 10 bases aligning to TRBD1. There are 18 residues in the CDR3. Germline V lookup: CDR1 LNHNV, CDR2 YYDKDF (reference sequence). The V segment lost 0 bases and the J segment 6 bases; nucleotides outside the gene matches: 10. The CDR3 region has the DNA TGTGCCACCAGCAGAGATGGGTTCGGACAGGGGGTTGCCGGGGAGCTGTTTTTT. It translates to CATSRDGFGQGVAGELFF.

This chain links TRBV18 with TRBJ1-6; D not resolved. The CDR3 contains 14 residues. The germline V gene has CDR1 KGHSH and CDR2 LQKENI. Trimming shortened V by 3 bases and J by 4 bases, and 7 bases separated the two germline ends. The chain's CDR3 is CASSPTEYNSPLHF. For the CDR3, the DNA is TGTGCCAGCTCACCGACTGAATATAATTCACCCCTCCACTTT. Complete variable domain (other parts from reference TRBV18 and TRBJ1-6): NAGVMQNPRHLVRRRGQEARLRCSPMKGHSHVYWYRQLPEEGLKFMVYLQKENIIDESGMPKERFSAEFPKEGPSILRIQQVVRGDSAAYFCASSPTEYNSPLHFGNGTRLTVT.

The CDR3 bases are TGTGCCATCAGTGACTCCACTAGCGGGGGACCAGATACGCAGTATTTT. Its translation is CAISDSTSGGPDTQYF. The V call is TRBV10-3, the J call TRBJ2-3, with 11 nucleotides matching TRBD2. Germline trimming cut 3 bases from V and 4 bases from J; bases unmatched to any gene: 6. There are 16 residues in the CDR3. Germline V CDR1 and CDR2: ENHRY, SYGVKD.

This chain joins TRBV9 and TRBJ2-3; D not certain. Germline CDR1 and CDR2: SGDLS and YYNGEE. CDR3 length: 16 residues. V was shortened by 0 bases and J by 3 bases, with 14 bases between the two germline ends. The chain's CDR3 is CASSVAPRPKTDTQYF. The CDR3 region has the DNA TGTGCCAGCAGCGTAGCCCCTCGGCCCAAAACAGATACGCAGTATTTT.

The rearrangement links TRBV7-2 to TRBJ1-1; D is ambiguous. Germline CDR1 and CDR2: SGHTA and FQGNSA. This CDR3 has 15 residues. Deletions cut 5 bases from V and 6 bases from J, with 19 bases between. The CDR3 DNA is TGTGCCAGCAGCCCATGGATCGGTCCGAGCTCTGAAGCTTTCTTT. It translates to CASSPWIGPSSEAFF.

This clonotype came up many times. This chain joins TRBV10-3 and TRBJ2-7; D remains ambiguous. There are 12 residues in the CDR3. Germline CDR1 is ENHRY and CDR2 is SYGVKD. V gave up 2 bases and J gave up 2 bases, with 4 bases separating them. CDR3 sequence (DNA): TGTGCCATCAGTGAGACAACCTACGAGCAGTACGTC. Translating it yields CAISETTYEQYV.